The 5 T cell receptor beta chains reported below all come from one sample, sequenced in a study of cytomegalovirus exposure and HLA in healthy donors. It was with 60 Vbeta and 13 Jbeta primers that the PCR ran. TCRdb's table, derived via immunoSEQ multiplex PCR, lists solely in-frame clones and lacks some. The sample includes 100,000 or so clones, 74% of them seen just once. The sample consisted of PBMCs. The receptor set was obtained from a human donor in good health.

The chain recombines TRBV19 with TRBJ1-1; TRBD1 might be the D (6 bases). This CDR3 spans 13 amino acids. The ends were cut back, 4 bases at V and 5 bases at J, with 11 bases in the middle. Germline loops: CDR1 LNHDA, CDR2 SQIVND (reference sequence). DNA of the CDR3: TGTGCCAGTAGTAAAAGGGGGTTGACTGAAGCTTTCTTT. Protein: CASSKRGLTEAFF.

The chain joins TRBV4-3 to TRBJ1-2, with TRBD1 matching over 9 bases. CDR1 is LGHNA, CDR2 YSLEER, per germline. CDR3 length: 14 amino acids. The V gene end was trimmed by 0 bases and the J gene end by 9 bases; junction bases not matched to a gene: 5. The CDR3 DNA sequence: TGCGCCAGCAGCCAAGAGGCTGGACAGGGGAGCTACACCTTC. This encodes CASSQEAGQGSYTF.

The rearrangement uses TRBV18 and TRBJ2-7; possible D gene TRBD2, 7 bases. V shed 3 bases and J shed 4 bases, with 13 bases lying between them. The germline V gene encodes CDR1 KGHSH and CDR2 LQKENI. The CDR3 length is 14 residues. The CDR3 here is CASSPRGAGYEQYF. The DNA for the CDR3 is TGTGCCAGCTCACCTCGGGGGGCAGGTTACGAGCAGTACTTC.

The chain recombines TRBV7-2 with TRBJ2-4; D possibly corresponds to TRBD1 (5 bases). The germline CDR1 and CDR2 sequences are SGHTA and FQGNSA. This CDR3 has 17 amino acids. V was trimmed by 2 bases and J by 1 base, leaving 15 bases between them. CDR3 loop: CASSLRGRIEAKNIQYF. CDR3 coding DNA: TGTGCCAGCAGCTTAAGGGGCCGGATCGAGGCCAAAAACATTCAGTACTTC.

The genes are TRBV7-2 and TRBJ2-7, with TRBD2 identical over 12 bases. Germline assignment: CDR1 SGHTA and CDR2 FQGNSA. The CDR3 is 15 amino acids. V was pared by 3 bases and J by 6 bases, with 6 bases of the junction left unmatched. CDR3 loop: CASSFSSGRAAEQYF. CDR3 DNA: TGTGCCAGCAGCTTCTCTAGCGGGAGGGCCGCCGAGCAGTACTTC.